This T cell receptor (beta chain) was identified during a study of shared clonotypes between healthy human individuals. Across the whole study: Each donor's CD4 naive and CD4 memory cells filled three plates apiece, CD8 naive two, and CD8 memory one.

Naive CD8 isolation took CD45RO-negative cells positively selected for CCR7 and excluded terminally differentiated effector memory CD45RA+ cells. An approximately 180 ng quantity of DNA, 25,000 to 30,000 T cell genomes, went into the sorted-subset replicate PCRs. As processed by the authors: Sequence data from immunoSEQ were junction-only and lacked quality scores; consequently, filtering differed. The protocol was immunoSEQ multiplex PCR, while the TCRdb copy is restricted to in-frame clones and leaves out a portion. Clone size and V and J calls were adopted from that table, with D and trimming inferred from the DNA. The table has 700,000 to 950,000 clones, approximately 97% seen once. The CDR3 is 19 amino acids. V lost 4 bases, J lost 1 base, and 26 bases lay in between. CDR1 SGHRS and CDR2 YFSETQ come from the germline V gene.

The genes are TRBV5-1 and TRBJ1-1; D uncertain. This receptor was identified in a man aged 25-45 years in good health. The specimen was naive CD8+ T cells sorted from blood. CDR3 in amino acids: CASSRAPVADRVKNTEAFF. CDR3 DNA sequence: TGCGCCAGCAGCAGAGCGCCCGTGGCAGATAGGGTAAAGAACACTGAAGCTTTCTTT.